The 26 T cell receptor beta chains listed next were all sequenced from one sample in a study of T cell repertoires in cytomegalovirus infection. TCRdb processed the reads anew with MiXCR; each CDR3 protein has one entry. This sample has a few hundred thousand distinct CDR3 sequences, with approximately 8.3% found just once. The sample taken for sequencing was PBMCs. Every receptor here comes from a human donor in good health (CMV status not recorded). Some clones in this sample may be carry-over from other donors' samples.

As to this clonotype: The final CDR3 position lacks the conserved phenylalanine or tryptophan, pointing to a likely read error. This chain joins TRBV7-2 and TRBJ2-5; 13 bases map to TRBD2. Trimming cost V 5 bases and J 3 bases; bases outside gene matches: 3. CDR1 SGHTA and CDR2 FQGNSA come from the germline V gene. This CDR3 has 15 amino acids. The CDR3 reads CASSLGLAGEETQYI. The CDR3 DNA is TGTGCCAGCAGCCTTGGACTAGCGGGGGAAGAGACCCAGTACATC.

This clonotype has just a few counts. J is TRBJ2-2 and V is TRBV5-1; tentative D call: TRBD1 (6 bases). Per the germline V gene, CDR1 is SGHRS and CDR2 is YFSETQ. The CDR3 contains 17 residues. V shed 4 bases and J shed 0 bases, with 16 bases lying between them. The CDR3 reads CASSPGSGVANTGELFF. The DNA for the CDR3 is TGCGCCAGCAGCCCGGGATCAGGGGTGGCGAACACCGGGGAGCTGTTTTTT.

This clonotype was counted many times. This sequence joins TRBV19 and TRBJ2-1, with TRBD2 identical over 8 bases. From germline, CDR1 is LNHDA and CDR2 SQIVND (reference sequence). The CDR3 contains 16 residues. The J segment lost 0 bases and the V segment lost 6 bases, leaving 7 bases of the junction unmatched. The CDR3 DNA reads TGTGCCAGTAGAGATCGGGGGGGAAGCTCCTACAATGAGCAGTTCTTC. Translation: CASRDRGGSSYNEQFF.

This clonotype was observed many times. The gene calls are TRBV7-2 and TRBJ2-7, with 11 bases aligning to TRBD1. CDR1 is SGHTA, CDR2 FQGNSA, per germline. This CDR3 is 14 amino acids long. The J segment lost 6 bases and the V segment lost 5 bases, leaving 6 bases of the junction unmatched. The CDR3 region has the DNA TGTGCCAGCAGCGAACGGACAGGGGGCTTCGAGCAGTACTTC. Translation: CASSERTGGFEQYF.

V usage is TRBV5-6 and J usage is TRBJ2-7, with 7 bases lining up with TRBD2. Germline assignment: CDR1 SGHDT and CDR2 YYEEEE. V trimming: 4 bases; J trimming: 2 bases; junction bases outside the gene matches: 12. The CDR3 is 16 amino acids. CDR3 amino acids: CASSPRIGLVAYEQYF. CDR3 bases: TGTGCCAGCAGCCCCCGCATCGGACTAGTCGCCTACGAGCAGTACTTC.

The chain recombines TRBV19 with TRBJ2-1; 9 positions agree with TRBD1. V lost 6 bases and J lost 15; bases outside the gene matches: 9. In germline, CDR1 is LNHDA, CDR2 SQIVND (reference sequence). The CDR3 has 12 residues. CDR3 sequence reads: CASRPTGGPGFF. CDR3 sequence (DNA): TGTGCCAGTAGACCAACAGGGGGCCCGGGGTTCTTC.

This clonotype was recorded at least ten times. The CDR3 sequence: CAILGQGNTEAFF. Here the CDR3 DNA reads TGTGCCATATTAGGACAGGGGAACACTGAAGCTTTCTTT. The gene calls are TRBV19 and TRBJ1-1; 8 bases agree with TRBD1. The CDR3 has 13 residues. CDR1 is LNHDA, CDR2 SQIVND, per germline (reference sequence). V trimming: 10 bases; J trimming: 1 base; junction bases outside the gene matches: 5. The full variable domain, completed using reference TRBV19 and TRBJ1-1, is DGGITQSPKYLFRKEGQNVTLSCEQNLNHDAMYWYRQDPGQGLRLIYYSQIVNDFQKGDIAEGYSVSREKKESFPLTVTSAQKNPTAFYLCAILGQGNTEAFFGQGTRLTVV.

In this sample, this clonotype turned up many times. V usage is TRBV10-3 and J usage is TRBJ1-1, with a weak D call TRBD1 (5 bases). This CDR3 spans 14 amino acids. V was cut by 6 bases and J by 8 bases, with 19 bases left in between. Germline V CDR1 and CDR2: ENHRY, SYGVKD. As DNA, the CDR3 is TGTGCCATCAGCCTAACCGGGACGGGAGAGGAAGCTTTCTTT. It specifies CAISLTGTGEEAFF.

Many counts were recorded for this clonotype. The gene calls are TRBV28 and TRBJ1-6; 9 bases are shared with TRBD1. This CDR3 is built from 14 residues. V was pared by 7 bases and J by 9 bases, with 7 bases of the junction left unmatched. CDR1 is MDHEN and CDR2 is SYDVKM in the germline V gene. For the CDR3, the DNA is TGTGCCAGCAACATAGGGACAGGGAGTTCACCCCTCCACTTT. Translation gives CASNIGTGSSPLHF. The variable domain in full, with the rest retrieved from reference TRBV28 and TRBJ1-6, is DVKVTQSSRYLVKRTGEKVFLECVQDMDHENMFWYRQDPGLGLRLIYFSYDVKMKEKGDIPEGYSVSREKKERFSLILESASTNQTSMYLCASNIGTGSSPLHFGNGTRLTVT.

This clonotype was detected only a few times. This chain joins TRBV4-3 and TRBJ2-2, with TRBD2 identical over 14 bases. CDR3 length: 18 residues. CDR1 is LGHNA, CDR2 YSLEER, per germline. Losses at the gene ends were 4 bases for V and 5 bases for J; bases not matched to a gene: 9. Written as DNA, the CDR3 is TGCGCCAGCAGCCCGGGACTAGCGGGAGATTCAGGGACCGGGGAGCTGTTTTTT. Encoded protein: CASSPGLAGDSGTGELFF.

This chain links TRBV11-2 with TRBJ1-3; 7 nucleotides align to TRBD1. Trimming removed 5 bases from V and 2 bases from J; junction bases left unmatched: 9. Per the germline V gene, CDR1 is SGHAT and CDR2 is FQNNGV. This CDR3 has 16 amino acids. For the CDR3, the DNA is TGTGCCAGCAGCATAAACACAGGGGTCGCTGGAAACACCATATATTTT. This encodes CASSINTGVAGNTIYF.

The sample holds many counts of this clonotype. The rearrangement links TRBV7-8 to TRBJ2-7, with D maybe TRBD2 (7 bases). Germline V gene data show CDR1 as SGHVS and CDR2 as FQNEAQ. The CDR3 runs 15 residues. V lost 7 bases, J lost 3 bases, and 19 bases lay in between. The CDR3 DNA sequence: TGTGCCAGCACCCGTCGGGGGGCCGCCGACTACGAGCAGTACTTC. Translating it yields CASTRRGAADYEQYF.

This clonotype occurred many times. The gene calls are TRBV6-5 and TRBJ1-1; no clear D gene. This CDR3 has 16 residues. Germline CDR1 MNHEY, CDR2 SVGAGI. V was clipped by 0 bases and J by 0 bases, with 11 bases between them. The CDR3 DNA sequence: TGTGCCAGCAGTTACTCTCAAGGAATGATGAACACTGAAGCTTTCTTT. Amino acids: CASSYSQGMMNTEAFF.

This clonotype was seen once. One base away lies a much larger clone, so this may be a sequencing read error. The chain links TRBV6-2 or TRBV6-3 to TRBJ1-1; D gene ambiguous. The CDR3 is 11 residues long. The V end was cut by 10 bases, the J end by 6 bases, with 12 bases between. Germline V lookup: CDR1 MNHEY, CDR2 SVGEGT. The CDR3 DNA reads as TGTGCCAACAGAACTGGACCTGAAGCTTTCTTT. This codes for CANRTGPEAFF.

The V and J genes are TRBV29-1 and TRBJ2-7, with D hard to call. CDR1 is SQVTM, CDR2 ANQGSEA, per germline. This CDR3 has 12 residues. The V end was cut by 6 bases, the J end by 1 base, with 10 bases between. CDR3 DNA: TGCAGCGTGGCGGTTGTGTCCTACGAGCAGTACTTC. As protein: CSVAVVSYEQYF.

This clonotype was recorded many times. The V gene is TRBV20-1, the J gene TRBJ1-5; TRBD1 matches at 8 bases. Trimming removed 1 base from V and 4 bases from J; junction bases left unmatched: 6. From germline, CDR1 is DFQATT and CDR2 SNEGSKA (reference sequence). CDR3 length: 15 residues. The CDR3 loop is CSARVSGQVNQPQHF. The CDR3 coding sequence is TGCAGTGCTAGAGTCTCGGGACAGGTAAATCAGCCCCAGCATTTT.

This clonotype was observed at least ten times. The J gene is TRBJ1-1, the V gene TRBV7-2; possible D gene TRBD1, 5 bases. V was cut by 0 bases and J by 2 bases, with 16 bases left in between. CDR1 and CDR2 from the germline V gene are SGHTA and FQGNSA. This CDR3 comprises 17 residues. CDR3 nucleotide sequence: TGTGCCAGCAGCTTAGCGCCAAATAGGGGAGTTAACACTGAAGCTTTCTTT. This codes for CASSLAPNRGVNTEAFF.

This clonotype was observed a handful of times. The chain has TRBV7-3 and TRBJ2-1, with unresolved D. Trimming took 2 bases from V and 9 from J, leaving 14 bases between them. Germline lookup yields CDR1 SGHTA and CDR2 FQGTGA. The CDR3 has 14 residues. Here the CDR3 DNA reads TGTGCCAGCAGCTTAGGCGGAAGCCTTAGTGAGCAGTTCTTC. It translates to CASSLGGSLSEQFF.

This rearrangement joins TRBV27 to TRBJ2-2, with TRBD1 identical over 8 bases. Losses at the gene ends were 5 bases for V and 7 bases for J; bases not matched to a gene: 6. The length of the CDR3 is 14 residues. Germline values: CDR1 MNHEY, CDR2 SMNVEV (reference sequence). In nucleotides, the CDR3 is TGTGCCAGCAGTCCTCAGGGGGCAATCGGGGAGCTGTTTTTT. It is translated as CASSPQGAIGELFF.

This clonotype was found many times. The chain has TRBV11-2 and TRBJ2-1, with 8 bases fitting TRBD2. CDR1 and CDR2 (germline): SGHAT, FQNNGV. Trimming at V came to 5 bases and at J to 4 bases, leaving 7 bases not matched to a gene. The CDR3 covers 15 residues. Here the CDR3 DNA reads TGTGCCAGCAGCCCCTCAAGCGGGAGTTACAATGAGCAGTTCTTC. This codes for CASSPSSGSYNEQFF.

This clonotype was observed many times. The chain joins TRBV6-5 to TRBJ2-3; 12 positions agree with TRBD2. V dropped 5 bases and J dropped 4; count of bases not matched to a gene: 4. In germline, CDR1 is MNHEY, CDR2 SVGAGI. CDR3 length: 15 residues. The CDR3 loop is CASSRGLAGSDTQYF. The CDR3 DNA follows: TGTGCCAGCAGTAGGGGACTAGCGGGCTCAGATACGCAGTATTTT.

This clonotype occurred many times. The chain carries TRBV7-9 and TRBJ2-5; the match to TRBD2 covers 7 bases. The CDR3 covers 12 residues. V trimming: 5 bases; J trimming: 4 bases; junction bases outside the gene matches: 1. The germline gives CDR1 SEHNR, CDR2 FQNEAQ (reference sequence). The DNA of the CDR3 is TGTGCCAGCAGCGGGGGGGGAGAGACCCAGTACTTC. Amino acids: CASSGGGETQYF.

This clonotype was detected many times. The chain combines TRBV12-3 or TRBV12-4 with TRBJ2-7; possible D gene TRBD2, 6 bases. This CDR3 has 15 residues. V was pared by 5 bases and J by 3 bases, with 17 bases between. This CDR3 is CASSPGRKAGYEQYF. The CDR3 coding sequence is TGTGCCAGCAGTCCCGGCCGCAAAGCGGGCTACGAGCAGTACTTC.

This clonotype was seen ten or more times. The chain uses TRBV28 and TRBJ2-5; the D call may be TRBD1 or TRBD2 (5 bases each). The V gene's germline CDR1 is MDHEN and CDR2 SYDVKM. Trimming stripped 4 bases from V and 4 bases from J, with 19 bases between. The CDR3 covers 16 residues. CDR3 sequence (DNA): TGTGCCAGCAGTTCTCCAGGGTCTACGAGGGGAGAGACCCAGTACTTC. Translating it yields CASSSPGSTRGETQYF.

This clonotype was seen only a few times. The V gene is TRBV6-1, the J gene TRBJ2-7, with a weak D call TRBD2 (5 bases). CDR3 length: 15 residues. Germline V CDR1 and CDR2: MNHNS, SASEGT. The ends were cut back, 6 bases at V and 3 bases at J, with 18 bases in the middle. CDR3 region: CASSTHSVRGYEQYF. In DNA form, the CDR3 reads TGTGCCAGCAGCACCCATAGCGTTCGGGGCTACGAGCAGTACTTC.

The rearrangement uses TRBV19 and TRBJ1-4; D unresolved. V lost 6 bases to trimming and J lost 7 bases, with 18 bases between them. In germline, CDR1 is LNHDA, CDR2 SQIVND (reference sequence). This CDR3 is 15 amino acids long. The CDR3 region is CASSAQWLGTEKLFF. DNA for the CDR3: TGTGCCAGTAGCGCCCAATGGTTGGGTACTGAAAAACTGTTTTTT.